The present T cell receptor beta chain was sequenced within a study of T cell responses to AZD1222 COVID-19 vaccine. Overall study findings and caveats: Nearly half of spike-specific TCRs reportedly target variant regions that are unmutated in the B.1.351 and B.1.1.7 variants. Seropositive status at baseline applied to only six AZD1222 recipients.

To note about this clone: What it recognizes is unknown.

Germline V gene sequence: CDR1 KGHSH, CDR2 LQKENI. The V and J ends lost 8 bases and 0 bases respectively, with 8 bases between them. The CDR3 length is 13 residues. Only in-frame clones appear in the TCRdb table, and some are missing; sequencing was by immunoSEQ multiplex PCR. Found here are about 120,000 clones, around 88% of them singletons; the top ten hold 6.5%. The chain uses TRBV18 and TRBJ1-5; D remains ambiguous. This receptor was identified in an adult who received the AZD1222 COVID-19 vaccine. This specimen was peripheral blood, taken 28 days after the second AZD1222 dose. The CDR3 region has the DNA TGTGCCAGCGCGCGGGATAGCAATCAGCCCCAGCATTTT. Its protein product is CASARDSNQPQHF.